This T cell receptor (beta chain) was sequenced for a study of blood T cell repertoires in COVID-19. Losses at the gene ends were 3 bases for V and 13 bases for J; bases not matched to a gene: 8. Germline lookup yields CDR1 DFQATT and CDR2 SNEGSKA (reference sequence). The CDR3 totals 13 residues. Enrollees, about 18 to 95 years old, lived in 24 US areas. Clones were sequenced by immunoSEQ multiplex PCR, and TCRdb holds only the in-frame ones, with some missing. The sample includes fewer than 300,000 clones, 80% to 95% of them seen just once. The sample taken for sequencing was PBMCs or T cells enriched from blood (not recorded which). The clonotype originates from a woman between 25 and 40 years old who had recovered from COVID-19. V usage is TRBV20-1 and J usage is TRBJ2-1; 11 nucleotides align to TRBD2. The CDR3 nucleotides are TGCAGTGCTAGTGGGGGACTAGCGGATCCTCAGTTCTTC. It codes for CSASGGLADPQFF.